This T cell receptor (beta chain) appears in the sequencing data of a study of cytomegalovirus exposure and HLA in healthy donors. CDR1 and CDR2 from the germline V gene are MNHNY and SVGAGI (reference sequence). This CDR3 contains 13 residues. Trimming took off 6 bases at V and 0 bases at J, with 8 bases between the two ends. Comment on this clone: Its antigen is undetermined.

Data came from immunoSEQ multiplex PCR; TCRdb stores just in-frame clones and leaves some out. The sample contains a few hundred thousand clones, 70% to 90% of which appear only once. Donors came from a validation cohort of about 120 subjects, distinct from the first 666-subject cohort. Findings and caveats of the study: For cytomegalovirus status, the classifier reportedly gave diagnoses with high specificity and sensitivity. The authors enumerated 180 or so TCR beta chains as linked to cytomegalovirus. Whilst most TCR sequences proved rare, a subset of public TCRs occurred across many donors.

The sample consisted of PBMCs. This clonotype was sampled from a woman aged 18-29 years in good health and CMV-seronegative. This chain joins TRBV6-6 and TRBJ1-1; the D gene is possibly TRBD1 (5 bases). CDR3 loop: CASSREMNTEAFF. CDR3 DNA: TGTGCCAGCAGCAGGGAAATGAACACTGAAGCTTTCTTT.